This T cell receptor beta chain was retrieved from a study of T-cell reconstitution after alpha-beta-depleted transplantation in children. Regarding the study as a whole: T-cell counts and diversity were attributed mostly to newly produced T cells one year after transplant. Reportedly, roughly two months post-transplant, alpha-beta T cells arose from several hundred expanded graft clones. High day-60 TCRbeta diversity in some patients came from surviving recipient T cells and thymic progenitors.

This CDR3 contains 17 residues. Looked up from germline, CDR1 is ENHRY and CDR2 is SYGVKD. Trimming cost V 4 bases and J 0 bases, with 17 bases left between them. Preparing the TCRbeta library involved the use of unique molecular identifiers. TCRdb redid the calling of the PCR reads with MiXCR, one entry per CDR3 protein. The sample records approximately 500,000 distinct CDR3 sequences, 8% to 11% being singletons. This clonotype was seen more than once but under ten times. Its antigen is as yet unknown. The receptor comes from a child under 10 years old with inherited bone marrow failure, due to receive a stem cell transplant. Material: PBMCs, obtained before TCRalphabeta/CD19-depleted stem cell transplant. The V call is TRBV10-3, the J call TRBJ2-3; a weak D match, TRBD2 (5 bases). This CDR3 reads CAISAEMLGASTDTQYF. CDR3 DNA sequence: TGTGCCATCAGTGCCGAAATGCTGGGAGCTAGCACAGATACGCAGTATTTT.